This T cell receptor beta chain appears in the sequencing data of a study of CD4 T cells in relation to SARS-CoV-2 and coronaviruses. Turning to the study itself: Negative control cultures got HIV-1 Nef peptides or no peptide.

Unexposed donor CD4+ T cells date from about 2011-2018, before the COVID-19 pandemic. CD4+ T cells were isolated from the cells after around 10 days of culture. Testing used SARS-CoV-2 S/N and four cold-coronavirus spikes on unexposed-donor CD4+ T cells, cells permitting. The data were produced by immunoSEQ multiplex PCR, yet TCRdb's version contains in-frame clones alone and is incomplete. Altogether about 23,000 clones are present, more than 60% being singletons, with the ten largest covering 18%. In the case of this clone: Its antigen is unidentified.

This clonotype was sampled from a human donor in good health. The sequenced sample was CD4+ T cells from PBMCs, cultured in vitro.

CDR3 sequence reads: CASSVGYQPQHF. In DNA form, the CDR3 reads TGTGCCAGCAGTGTTGGATATCAGCCCCAGCATTTT. V is TRBV2 and J is TRBJ1-5; D unresolved. The germline gives CDR1 SNHLY, CDR2 FYNNEI. Trimming took 4 bases from V and 5 from J, leaving 6 bases between them. This CDR3 is built from 12 residues.